The 15 T cell receptor beta chains presented below share a single source sample, sequenced in a study of T cells expressing NK-cell markers. Using the 5' RACE reads, TCRdb records one entry per CDR3 protein without DNA. The sample has about 460,000 distinct CDR3 sequences; the top ten hold 1.4%. What was sequenced was blood T cells: a sorted CD56 or NKG2C T cell subset, CD4+ or CD8+ T cells, or bulk PBMC T cells (not recorded which). These receptors were taken from a woman aged 50 to 60 in good health.

The J gene is TRBJ2-1, the V gene TRBV11-3; the D call from TCRdb, TRBD2, cannot be confirmed without DNA. The CDR3 length is 17 residues. Germline CDR1 and CDR2: SGHNT and YENEEA. CDR3: CASSLGVQREAGNEQFF.

The chain uses TRBV5-1 and TRBJ1-2. Germline-derived CDR1 and CDR2 are SGHRS and YFSETQ. This CDR3 is 14 amino acids long. CDR3 in amino acids: CASSLAWNGGGYTF.

The genes are TRBV20-1 and TRBJ1-2. Germline CDR1 is DFQATT and CDR2 is SNEGSKA (reference sequence). CDR3 size: 12 residues. This CDR3 reads CSARGGVYGYTF.

V usage is TRBV18 and J usage is TRBJ2-1. Per germline, CDR1 KGHSH and CDR2 LQKENI. The CDR3 length is 11 residues. CDR3 residues: CASSSPPEQFF.

The chain has TRBV5-1 and TRBJ1-1; the D gene TCRdb calls, TRBD1, cannot be checked with no DNA. The CDR3 runs 16 residues. CDR1 and CDR2 (germline): SGHRS, YFSETQ. CDR3 loop: CASSLGGARRNTEAFF.

The gene calls are TRBV7-3 and TRBJ2-7. The CDR3 runs to 15 residues. Germline CDR1 is SGHTA and CDR2 is FQGTGA. The CDR3 sequence is CASSLARATTYEQYF.

The chain links TRBV3-1 to TRBJ1-4. The CDR3 has 12 amino acids. Germline V gene data show CDR1 as LGHDT and CDR2 as YNNKEL (reference sequence). The CDR3 loop is CASSPEREKLFF.

This chain links TRBV20-1 with TRBJ2-3; TCRdb reports TRBD2, a call that lacks DNA to check it against. The CDR3 runs to 18 residues. CDR1 and CDR2 from the germline V gene are DFQATT and SNEGSKA (reference sequence). The CDR3 sequence is CSARGSTAGVFFSDTQYF.

V and J are TRBV5-8 and TRBJ2-1; the TCRdb call, TRBD2, lacks DNA for checking. Germline CDR1 reads SGHTS; CDR2 reads YDEGEE. CDR3 length: 15 amino acids. CDR3 protein: CASSFRLAGVREQFF.

V and J are TRBV24-1 and TRBJ2-3; TCRdb's D gene call, TRBD1, goes unchecked for lack of DNA. The germline gives CDR1 KGHDR, CDR2 SFDVKD. This CDR3 has 14 amino acids. CDR3: CATSETAGTDTQYF.

The chain is built from TRBV12-3 or TRBV12-4 and TRBJ2-1; absent DNA, TCRdb's TRBD2 call cannot be checked. The CDR3 loop spans 14 amino acids. The chain's CDR3 is CASRRLANNNEQFF.

The chain recombines TRBV12-3 or TRBV12-4 with TRBJ2-1; TCRdb selects TRBD1, and the lack of DNA leaves this call unchecked. This CDR3 spans 12 amino acids. CDR3 sequence reads: CASGTQVSEQFF.

V is TRBV6-5 and J is TRBJ2-3; TCRdb's D call, TRBD2, is unchecked because there is no DNA. Germline CDR1 MNHEY, CDR2 SVGAGI. This CDR3 has 16 amino acids. The CDR3 sequence is CASSTRLGAGVNTQYF.

The V gene is TRBV5-5, the J gene TRBJ1-1; TCRdb proposes TRBD1, but this gene call is untestable without DNA. This CDR3 is 15 amino acids long. Germline V gene sequence: CDR1 SGHKS, CDR2 YYEKEE (reference sequence). The CDR3 region is CASSLGGTGSTEAFF. Drawing the rest from reference TRBV5-5 and TRBJ1-1, the complete variable domain is DAGVTQSPTHLIKTRGQQVTLRCSPISGHKSVSWYQQVLGQGPQFIFQYYEKEERGRGNFPDRFSARQFPNYSSELNVNALLLGDSALYLCASSLGGTGSTEAFFGQGTRLTVV.

The chain has TRBV20-1 and TRBJ2-3; without DNA, the TCRdb call of TRBD2 cannot be checked. CDR3 length: 11 residues. Germline V gene lookup returns CDR1 DFQATT and CDR2 SNEGSKA (reference sequence). CDR3: CSAREGPSMYF.